Listed here are 14 T cell receptor beta chains from one sample, sequenced in a study of regulatory T cells in long-lasting Graves disease. Stated time point: persistent/refractory GD, antithyroid drugs over 5 years with positive TRAb. Making the TCR library involved RNA that had been extracted from PBMCs. Assembly of TCR beta libraries relied on iRepertoire HTBI primers together with Arm-PCR of CDR3 regions. Using its own MiXCR run on the multiplex PCR reads, TCRdb lists one record per CDR3 protein. The top ten hold approximately 14% of the sample, which has 400,000 to 500,000 distinct CDR3 sequences, 22% seen once. Material: peripheral blood mononuclear cells (PBMCs), obtained when the disease was refractory, from a patient treated with antithyroid drugs. The receptor set was obtained from a female donor with Graves disease.

The chain combines TRBV3-1 with TRBJ2-7; a weak D match, TRBD1 (7 bases). V lost 1 base and J lost 7, with 14 bases in between. CDR1 is LGHDT, CDR2 YNNKEL, per germline (reference sequence). This CDR3 contains 14 residues. The CDR3 is CASSQGRQGGEQYF. Written as DNA, the CDR3 is TGTGCCAGCAGCCAAGGGCGGCAGGGGGGAGAGCAGTACTTC.

This clonotype has ten or more counts. This chain connects TRBV2 to TRBJ1-4; perhaps TRBD1 as D (5 bases). Looked up from germline, CDR1 is SNHLY and CDR2 is FYNNEI. The ends were cut back, 5 bases at V and 8 bases at J, with 18 bases in the middle. This CDR3 region has 15 residues. The CDR3: CASSPGTAPREKLFF. CDR3 nucleotides: TGTGCCAGCAGTCCCGGGACGGCCCCGAGGGAAAAACTGTTTTTT.

The chain carries TRBV20-1 and TRBJ2-5, with D maybe TRBD2 (5 bases). CDR1 is DFQATT, CDR2 SNEGSKA, per germline (reference sequence). The V end was cut by 3 bases, the J end by 0 bases, with 8 bases between. The CDR3 has 13 residues. The CDR3 is CSASPGNQETQYF. Here the CDR3 DNA reads TGCAGTGCTAGTCCCGGGAACCAAGAGACCCAGTACTTC.

In this sample, this clonotype turned up a few times. A much larger clone lies a single base off, so this may be a read error. The chain's CDR3 is CASWGDYTETFF. DNA of the CDR3: TGTGCCAGCTGGGGAGATTACACTGAAACTTTCTTT. The rearrangement joins TRBV12-3 or TRBV12-4 to TRBJ1-1; D is ambiguous. The CDR3 is 12 amino acids.

As to this clonotype: At one boundary the junction diverges from the germline segment, which might be a read error. V is TRBV7-7 and J is TRBJ2-2, with unresolved D. Looked up from germline, CDR1 is SSHAT and CDR2 is FNYEAQ (reference sequence). This CDR3 is 12 amino acids long. The CDR3 sequence: CASSPWAGELFF. The CDR3 nucleotides are TGTGCTAGCAGCCCCTGGGCCGGGGAGCTGTTTTTT.

The rearrangement uses TRBV3-1 and TRBJ1-1; unclear D gene. V was pared by 2 bases and J by 1 base, with 5 bases between. The CDR3 contains 13 residues. CDR1 is LGHDT and CDR2 is YNNKEL in the germline V gene (reference sequence). The CDR3 protein is CASSQHPNTEAFF. The CDR3 DNA reads as TGTGCCAGCAGCCAACACCCGAACACTGAAGCTTTCTTT. The entire variable domain, with the rest obtained from reference TRBV3-1 and TRBJ1-1, is as follows: DTAVSQTPKYLVTQMGNDKSIKCEQNLGHDTMYWYKQDSKKFLKIMFSYNNKELIINETVPNRFSPKSPDKAHLNLHINSLELGDSAVYFCASSQHPNTEAFFGQGTRLTVV.

This clonotype was counted ten times or more. The J gene is TRBJ2-7, the V gene TRBV3-1, with 8 bases lining up with TRBD2. Germline assignment: CDR1 LGHDT and CDR2 YNNKEL (reference sequence). V was clipped by 1 base and J by 7 bases; unmatched bases: 6. CDR3 size: 14 residues. DNA for the CDR3: TGTGCCAGCAGCCAAGTAGCGGGGAGCGGAGAGCAGTACTTC. Translating it yields CASSQVAGSGEQYF.

This chain joins TRBV7-2 and TRBJ1-6; no firm D call. The length of the CDR3 is 13 residues. Germline-derived CDR1 and CDR2 are SGHTA and FQGNSA. The V end was cut by 6 bases, the J end by 7 bases, with 10 bases between. CDR3 protein: CASRSTQNSPLHF. CDR3 nucleotide sequence: TGTGCCAGCAGGAGTACCCAGAATTCACCCCTCCACTTT.

Ten or more counts support this clonotype. The V and J genes are TRBV20-1 and TRBJ1-2; TRBD1 might be the D (6 bases). Germline CDR1 reads DFQATT; CDR2 reads SNEGSKA (reference sequence). This CDR3 spans 13 amino acids. The V and J ends lost 6 bases and 8 bases respectively, with 19 bases between them. CDR3 sequence reads: CSATEQGARGYTF. Here the CDR3 DNA reads TGCAGTGCCACCGAACAGGGTGCAAGGGGCTACACCTTC.

The gene calls are TRBV5-1 and TRBJ1-1; TRBD1 agrees at 8 bases. Germline values: CDR1 SGHRS, CDR2 YFSETQ. The CDR3 runs 14 residues. The junction had 7 bases not matched to a gene; V was cut back by 3 bases and J by 6 bases. The CDR3 DNA sequence: TGCGCCAGCAGCTCTCTGACAGGGGACCCTGAAGCTTTCTTT. Its translation is CASSSLTGDPEAFF.

As for this clonotype: Sequence at one end of the junction differs from germline and may be a read error. J is TRBJ2-2 and V is TRBV20-1; 8 bases are shared with TRBD2. Per germline, CDR1 DFQATT and CDR2 SNEGSKA (reference sequence). This CDR3 is built from 14 residues. The CDR3 here is CSASSGLEGGGLFF. DNA of the CDR3: TGCAGTGCTAGCTCGGGACTAGAGGGCGGGGGGCTGTTTTTT.

This clonotype was seen repeatedly, ten times or more. J is TRBJ1-1 and V is TRBV6-1; D is unresolved. Trimming cost V 8 bases and J 6 bases, with 16 bases left between them. This CDR3 spans 13 amino acids. The germline V gene has CDR1 MNHNS and CDR2 SASEGT. Here the CDR3 reads CASGRDGVAEAFF. The DNA of the CDR3 is TGTGCCAGCGGGAGGGATGGGGTCGCTGAAGCTTTCTTT.

Comment on this clonotype: A much larger clone is a single base away; this may be a read error. The V and J genes are TRBV12-3 or TRBV12-4 and TRBJ1-2; D gene ambiguous. V was clipped by 7 bases and J by 3 bases, with 12 bases between them. The CDR3 length is 13 residues. The CDR3 region is CASTLHPDYGYTF. CDR3 DNA: TGTGCCAGCACCCTGCACCCTGACTATGGCTACACCTTC.

In its sample, this clonotype was seen many times. The chain recombines TRBV6-2 or TRBV6-3 with TRBJ2-5; 8 nucleotides agree with TRBD2. The V segment lost 2 bases and the J segment 5 bases; nucleotides outside the gene matches: 7. The CDR3 is 15 residues long. Germline V gene sequence: CDR1 MNHEY, CDR2 SVGEGT. In nucleotides, the CDR3 is TGTGCCAGCAGTTACCAAAGCGGGAGCTGGGAGACCCAGTACTTC. Its protein product is CASSYQSGSWETQYF.